The 30 T cell receptor beta chains below come from one sample, sequenced in a study of shared clonotypes between healthy human individuals. Profiling relied on immunoSEQ multiplex PCR, and the TCRdb table lists in-frame clones only, not all of them. Here the sample spans hundreds of thousands of clones, 95% to 96% being singletons. Terminally differentiated effector memory CD45RA+ cells were left out of the naive CD8 fraction, which was CD45RO-negative and positively selected for CCR7. Sequences were obtained from naive CD8+ T cells sorted from blood. Receptor source: a woman aged 30 to 39 in good health.

The V and J genes are TRBV11-2 and TRBJ1-2; 10 bases map to TRBD1. The CDR3 length is 16 residues. Looked up from germline, CDR1 is SGHAT and CDR2 is FQNNGV. With 3 bases clipped from V and 4 bases from J, the junction kept 8 bases outside the gene matches. In nucleotides, the CDR3 is TGTGCCAGCAGCTTGGGTCCCGGGACAGGGGCCTATGGCTACACCTTC. Translated: CASSLGPGTGAYGYTF.

This clone has just one count. The chain recombines TRBV19 with TRBJ2-1, with 7 bases matching TRBD2. The CDR3 has 17 amino acids. V was pared by 3 bases and J by 5 bases, with 13 bases of the junction left unmatched. The V gene's germline CDR1 is LNHDA and CDR2 SQIVND (reference sequence). In nucleotides, the CDR3 is TGTGCCAGTAGTATGGATGTGGCTAGCGGAACTAACAATGAGCAGTTCTTC. Encoded protein: CASSMDVASGTNNEQFF.

This clone was picked up a small number of times. The chain uses TRBV19 and TRBJ1-5, with no clear D. Germline values: CDR1 LNHDA, CDR2 SQIVND (reference sequence). The CDR3 has 12 residues. The V gene lost 7 bases and the J gene lost 3 bases, with 7 bases spanning the gap. The CDR3 loop reads CASMSVNQPQHF. CDR3 nucleotides: TGTGCCAGTATGTCAGTCAATCAGCCCCAGCATTTT.

The rearrangement joins TRBV25-1 to TRBJ1-1; D is perhaps TRBD1 (6 bases). V was pared by 2 bases and J by 7 bases, with 11 bases between. CDR1 and CDR2 from the germline V gene are MGHDK and SYGVNS. This CDR3 contains 13 residues. The CDR3 coding sequence is TGTGCCAGCAGTGAAAGGGGGTATGATGAAGCTTTCTTT. The encoded protein is CASSERGYDEAFF.

V is TRBV29-1 and J is TRBJ2-5; D uncertain. In germline, CDR1 is SQVTM, CDR2 ANQGSEA. Trimming took 3 bases from V and 4 from J, leaving 12 bases between them. The CDR3 spans 13 residues. The CDR3 is CSVELSPGETQYF. CDR3 nucleotides: TGCAGCGTTGAGCTGAGTCCGGGAGAGACCCAGTACTTC.

The rearrangement links TRBV28 to TRBJ2-2; no definite D call. CDR3 length: 15 residues. Germline V gene lookup returns CDR1 MDHEN and CDR2 SYDVKM. Trimming took off 2 bases at V and 3 bases at J, with 10 bases between the two ends. In nucleotides, the CDR3 is TGTGCCAGCAGTTTACGGCAGGAAGACACCGGGGAGCTGTTTTTT. This gives the protein CASSLRQEDTGELFF. The whole variable domain, filled in from reference TRBV28 and TRBJ2-2, reads DVKVTQSSRYLVKRTGEKVFLECVQDMDHENMFWYRQDPGLGLRLIYFSYDVKMKEKGDIPEGYSVSREKKERFSLILESASTNQTSMYLCASSLRQEDTGELFFGEGSRLTVL.

The chain has TRBV29-1 and TRBJ2-7; no clear D gene. Germline-derived CDR1 and CDR2 are SQVTM and ANQGSEA. V lost 2 bases and J 4 bases, leaving 18 bases between the germline ends. This CDR3 spans 15 amino acids. The DNA for the CDR3 is TGCAGCGTTGAACTCCCGGGCCCGGCCGGGTACGAGCAGTACTTC. Its protein product is CSVELPGPAGYEQYF.

This clone was recorded once. J is TRBJ1-2 and V is TRBV2; D call uncertain. The V gene lost 2 bases and the J gene lost 0 bases, with 10 bases spanning the gap. In germline, CDR1 is SNHLY, CDR2 FYNNEI. CDR3 length equals 15 residues. This chain's CDR3 is CASSEFALSNYGYTF. The CDR3 coding sequence is TGTGCCAGCAGTGAATTTGCGCTTTCTAACTATGGCTACACCTTC.

The CDR3 coding sequence is TGTGCCAGCAGCTTACGGTCCACCGGGGAGCTGTTTTTT. Translating it yields CASSLRSTGELFF. This chain connects TRBV5-4 to TRBJ2-2, with D hard to call. V dropped 2 bases and J dropped 4 bases, with 6 bases sitting between them. This CDR3 is 13 amino acids long. Per germline, CDR1 SGHNT and CDR2 YYREEE (reference sequence).

J is TRBJ2-7 and V is TRBV14; D unresolved. Germline values: CDR1 SGHDN, CDR2 FVKESK. The germline V and J ends were trimmed by 2 bases and 3 bases, with 11 bases remaining between them. The CDR3 is 14 residues long. This CDR3 is CASSQTNENYEQYF. Written as DNA, the CDR3 is TGTGCCAGCAGCCAAACCAACGAGAACTACGAGCAGTACTTC.

The chain links TRBV10-1 to TRBJ2-2, with a tentative D call TRBD2 (5 bases). Germline CDR1 WNHNN, CDR2 SYGVQD (reference sequence). The CDR3 runs 16 residues. With 6 bases removed from V and 5 bases from J, the gap between germline ends came to 19 bases. Here the CDR3 reads CASSGEPNRGTGELFF. CDR3 DNA sequence: TGCGCCAGCAGCGGTGAACCCAATCGAGGGACCGGGGAGCTGTTTTTT.

With respect to this clone: The sample has other DNA sequences that encode this CDR3 too. The chain combines TRBV7-9 with TRBJ2-7; D is possibly TRBD1 (6 bases). This CDR3 has 12 residues. Looked up from germline, CDR1 is SEHNR and CDR2 is FQNEAQ (reference sequence). The V and J ends lost 5 bases and 3 bases respectively, with 8 bases between them. The CDR3 sequence: CASSTDSYEQYF. The CDR3 bases are TGTGCCAGCAGCACGGACAGCTACGAGCAGTACTTC.

This clone has a single count. CDR3 nucleotide sequence: TGCGCCAGCAGCGACAGGCGGGGCACTGAAGCTTTCTTT. Translating gives CASSDRRGTEAFF. The chain combines TRBV4-1 with TRBJ1-1, with D perhaps matching TRBD1 (6 bases). Germline assignment: CDR1 MGHRA and CDR2 YSYEKL. The V end lost 5 bases, the J end lost 4 bases, and 11 bases lay between the germline ends. The length of the CDR3 is 13 residues.

V is TRBV29-1 and J is TRBJ2-5; 9 nucleotides agree with TRBD1. The DNA end lines up better with TRBJ2-7; the J call may be wrong. Germline loops: CDR1 SQVTM, CDR2 ANQGSEA. The CDR3 has 15 residues. CDR3 residues: CSVEGGQGYPYEQYF. CDR3 nucleotide sequence: TGCAGCGTTGAAGGTGGACAGGGGTATCCCTACGAGCAGTACTTC.

The gene calls are TRBV2 and TRBJ2-1, with D unresolved. CDR1 is SNHLY, CDR2 FYNNEI, per germline. The CDR3 contains 12 residues. The V and J ends lost 6 bases and 5 bases respectively, with 8 bases between them. The CDR3 region has the DNA TGTGCCAGCAGGGACGGCAACAATGAGCAGTTCTTC. Residues: CASRDGNNEQFF. The full variable domain, completed using reference TRBV2 and TRBJ2-1, is EPEVTQTPSHQVTQMGQEVILRCVPISNHLYFYWYRQILGQKVEFLVSFYNNEISEKSEIFDDQFSVERPDGSNFTLKIRSTKLEDSAMYFCASRDGNNEQFFGPGTRLTVL.

The V gene is TRBV4-1, the J gene TRBJ2-2, with D maybe TRBD2 (6 bases). Germline CDR1 and CDR2: MGHRA and YSYEKL. V was shortened by 4 bases and J by 3 bases, with 9 bases between the two germline ends. This CDR3 comprises 14 residues. CDR3 bases: TGCGCCAGCAGCCCGGGACTTCACACCGGGGAGCTGTTTTTT. Encoded protein: CASSPGLHTGELFF.

V and J are TRBV4-1 and TRBJ1-2; D gene unclear. This CDR3 has 13 residues. Trimming cost V 0 bases and J 5 bases, with 7 bases left between them. Germline values: CDR1 MGHRA, CDR2 YSYEKL. As DNA, the CDR3 is TGCGCCAGCAGCCAAGAAAGGAGTTATGGCTACACCTTC. Translated, it gives CASSQERSYGYTF.

This chain uses TRBV27 with TRBJ2-5; TRBD1 matches at 8 bases. The J call may be in error: the DNA end matches TRBJ2-7 better. In germline, CDR1 is MNHEY, CDR2 SMNVEV (reference sequence). This CDR3 is 15 amino acids long. CDR3 sequence reads: CASSNGQGPSYEQYF. The DNA for the CDR3 is TGTGCCAGCAGTAACGGACAGGGCCCCTCCTACGAGCAGTACTTC.

The V and J genes are TRBV4-1 and TRBJ2-7; 8 nucleotides align to TRBD2. The germline CDR1 and CDR2 sequences are MGHRA and YSYEKL. Trimming removed 1 base from V and 7 bases from J; junction bases left unmatched: 6. The CDR3 is made up of 14 amino acids. CDR3 loop: CASSQGSGMVEQYF. For the CDR3, the DNA is TGCGCCAGCAGCCAAGGTAGCGGGATGGTTGAGCAGTACTTC.

The rearrangement uses TRBV2 and TRBJ2-1, with D possibly being TRBD2 (6 bases). V was cut by 6 bases and J by 5 bases, with 20 bases left in between. Germline-derived CDR1 and CDR2 are SNHLY and FYNNEI. This CDR3 contains 16 residues. CDR3 protein: CASSQGPRDWDNEQFF. As DNA, the CDR3 is TGTGCCAGCAGCCAAGGTCCCCGGGACTGGGACAATGAGCAGTTCTTC.

This clone was seen once. The rearrangement uses TRBV5-1 and TRBJ2-5; 7 positions match TRBD1. Germline CDR1 reads SGHRS; CDR2 reads YFSETQ. Trimming removed 5 bases from V and 5 bases from J; junction bases left unmatched: 12. The CDR3 is 15 residues long. The CDR3 reads CASSLGGVGLETQYF. The DNA for the CDR3 is TGCGCCAGCAGTTTAGGGGGCGTGGGATTGGAGACCCAGTACTTC.

J is TRBJ2-1 and V is TRBV20-1, with D perhaps TRBD1 (5 bases). Germline-derived CDR1 and CDR2 are DFQATT and SNEGSKA (reference sequence). The ends were cut back, 7 bases at V and 6 bases at J, with 7 bases in the middle. There are 10 residues in the CDR3. CDR3 nucleotides: TGCAGTGACGACAGCAATGAGCAGTTCTTC. Amino acid sequence: CSDDSNEQFF.

The chain joins TRBV28 to TRBJ1-1; D uncertain. CDR3 length: 14 amino acids. Deletions cut 6 bases from V and 0 bases from J, with 11 bases between. The germline V gene has CDR1 MDHEN and CDR2 SYDVKM. The CDR3 nucleotides read TGTGCCAGCAGCGTCCAGCCTTTGAACACTGAAGCTTTCTTT. Amino acid sequence: CASSVQPLNTEAFF.

This chain links TRBV5-1 with TRBJ2-3, with TRBD2 identical over 8 bases. The CDR3 covers 17 residues. J gave up 7 bases and V 4 bases, and 17 bases lay outside the gene matches. Germline CDR1 is SGHRS and CDR2 is YFSETQ. This CDR3 is CASSGDGTSPFLNTQYF. The CDR3 DNA reads TGCGCCAGCAGCGGGGACGGGACTAGTCCTTTTTTGAATACGCAGTATTTT.

The chain couples TRBV27 to TRBJ2-7; tentatively, D is TRBD1 or TRBD2 (5 bases each). The germline V gene has CDR1 MNHEY and CDR2 SMNVEV (reference sequence). CDR3 length: 14 residues. Trimming left V 3 bases short and J 6 bases short, with 15 bases between. CDR3 nucleotides: TGTGCCAGCAGTTTTTCCGGGACCGGGCGCGAGCAGTACTTC. Amino acids: CASSFSGTGREQYF.

The chain links TRBV27 to TRBJ1-1, with TRBD1 as a possible D gene (5 bases). Trimming cost V 8 bases and J 1 base, with 11 bases left between them. The CDR3 is 13 amino acids. From germline, CDR1 is MNHEY and CDR2 SMNVEV (reference sequence). CDR3 sequence (DNA): TGTGCCAGCGGGGCATTCTCGAACACTGAAGCTTTCTTT. Residues: CASGAFSNTEAFF.

This rearrangement joins TRBV28 to TRBJ2-7; a possible D gene is TRBD1 (6 bases). The CDR3 consists of 14 residues. Germline V gene lookup returns CDR1 MDHEN and CDR2 SYDVKM. V was clipped by 6 bases and J by 2 bases, with 14 bases between them. The CDR3 DNA reads as TGTGCCAGCAGAACCGGGACACACGCCTACGAGCAGTACTTC. Translation: CASRTGTHAYEQYF.

With respect to this clone: At one of its ends the junction is not consistent with the germline gene, which may arise from a read error. This chain uses TRBV5-8 with TRBJ2-7; D remains ambiguous. CDR3 size: 14 residues. The germline gives CDR1 SGHTS, CDR2 YDEGEE. The CDR3 loop reads CASRLGSVSYEQYF. The CDR3 DNA reads as TGTGCCAGCCGCTTAGGATCAGTATCCTACGAGCAGTACTTC.

The rearrangement uses TRBV28 and TRBJ2-7; 13 nucleotides align to TRBD2. The CDR3 totals 15 residues. From germline, CDR1 is MDHEN and CDR2 SYDVKM. V was pared by 7 bases and J by 3 bases, with 6 bases of the junction left unmatched. CDR3 nucleotide sequence: TGTGCCAGCATTACCGGGACTAGCGGGATCTACGAGCAGTACTTC. This sequence encodes CASITGTSGIYEQYF.

This clone came up once. CDR3 protein: CSVDGGGTDTQYF. For the CDR3, the DNA is TGCAGCGTTGATGGAGGTGGGACAGATACGCAGTATTTT. This rearrangement joins TRBV29-1 to TRBJ2-3; TRBD2 might be the D (5 bases). The CDR3 has 13 residues. Looked up from germline, CDR1 is SQVTM and CDR2 is ANQGSEA. V lost 3 bases and J lost 3, with 10 bases in between.